This T cell receptor beta chain was recorded in a study of T-cell memory formation after mild COVID-19. Constant-segment-primed 5'RACE gave TCR alpha and TCR beta cDNA libraries with sample barcodes and UMIs. TCRdb ran MiXCR on the 5' RACE reads and lists one entry per CDR3 protein. The repertoire holds around 470,000 distinct CDR3 sequences, with around 20% as singletons. CDR3 length: 15 amino acids. Unmatched junction bases numbered 3, after V lost 4 bases and J lost 3 bases. Germline-derived CDR1 and CDR2 are SGHDT and YYEEEE. The sample holds many counts of this clonotype. The J gene is TRBJ2-3, the V gene TRBV5-6; TRBD2 matches 12 bases. Source material: PBMCs or a T cell subset sorted from them (not recorded which). The receptor comes from an adult woman who had mild COVID-19 (a few samples of this study predate the infection). Cell type and time point are not known. CDR3 DNA sequence: TGTGCCAGCAGCCAAGGACTAGCGGGGACAGATACGCAGTATTTT. Its protein product is CASSQGLAGTDTQYF.